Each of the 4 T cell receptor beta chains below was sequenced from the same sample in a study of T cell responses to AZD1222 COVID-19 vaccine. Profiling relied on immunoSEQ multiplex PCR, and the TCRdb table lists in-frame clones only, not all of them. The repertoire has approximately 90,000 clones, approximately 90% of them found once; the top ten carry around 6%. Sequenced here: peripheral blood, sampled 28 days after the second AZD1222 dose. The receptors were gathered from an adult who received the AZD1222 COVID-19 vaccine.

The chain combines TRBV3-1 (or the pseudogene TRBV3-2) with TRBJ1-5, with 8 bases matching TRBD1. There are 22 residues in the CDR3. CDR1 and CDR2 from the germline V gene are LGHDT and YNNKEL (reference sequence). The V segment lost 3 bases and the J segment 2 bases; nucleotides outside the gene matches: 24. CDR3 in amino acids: CASSQSFGQGGGRIMGNQPQHF. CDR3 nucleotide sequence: TGTGCCAGCAGCCAGTCCTTCGGACAGGGAGGGGGGAGGATTATGGGCAATCAGCCCCAGCATTTT.

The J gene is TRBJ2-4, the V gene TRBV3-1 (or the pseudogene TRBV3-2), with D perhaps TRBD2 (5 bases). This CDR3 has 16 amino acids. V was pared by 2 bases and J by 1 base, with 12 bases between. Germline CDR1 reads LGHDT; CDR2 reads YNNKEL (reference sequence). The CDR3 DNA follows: TGTGCCAGCAGCCAAACTCCGGGATTGGCCAAAAACATTCAGTACTTC. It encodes CASSQTPGLAKNIQYF.

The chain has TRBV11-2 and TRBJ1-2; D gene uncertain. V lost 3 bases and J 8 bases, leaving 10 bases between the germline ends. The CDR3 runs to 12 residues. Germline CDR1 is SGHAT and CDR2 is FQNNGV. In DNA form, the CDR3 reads TGTGCCAGCAGCTTCAGAGGCCAGGGCTACACCTTC. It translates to CASSFRGQGYTF.

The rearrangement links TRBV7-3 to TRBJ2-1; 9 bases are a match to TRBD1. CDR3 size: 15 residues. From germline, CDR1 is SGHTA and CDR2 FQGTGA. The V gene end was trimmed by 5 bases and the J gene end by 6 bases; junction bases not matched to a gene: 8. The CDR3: CASSAPQTGGNEQFF. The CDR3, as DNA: TGTGCCAGCAGCGCCCCCCAGACAGGGGGCAATGAGCAGTTCTTC.